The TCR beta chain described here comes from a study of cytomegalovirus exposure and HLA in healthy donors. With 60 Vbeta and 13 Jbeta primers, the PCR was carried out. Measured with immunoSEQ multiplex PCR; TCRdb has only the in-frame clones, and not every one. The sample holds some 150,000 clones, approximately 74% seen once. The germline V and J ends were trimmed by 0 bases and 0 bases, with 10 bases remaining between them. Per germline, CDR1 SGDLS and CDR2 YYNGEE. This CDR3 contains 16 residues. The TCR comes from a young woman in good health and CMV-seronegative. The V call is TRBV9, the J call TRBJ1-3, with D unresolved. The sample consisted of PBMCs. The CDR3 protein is CASSVELRGSGNTIYF. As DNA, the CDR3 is TGTGCCAGCAGCGTAGAGTTACGGGGCTCTGGAAACACCATATATTTT.